These T cell receptor beta chains were read from a single sample in a study of T cell responses to AZD1222 COVID-19 vaccine. Profiling relied on immunoSEQ multiplex PCR, and the TCRdb table lists in-frame clones only, not all of them. The data hold around 84,000 clones, with about 85% observed a single time. The input for sequencing was peripheral blood, taken on day 0 of AZD1222 vaccination. All receptors derive from an adult in good health. The CDR3 runs from the conserved cysteine through the conserved F or W.

TRBV14,16,TRBJ2-1,CASSFRAGDPYNEQFF
TRBV30,13,TRBJ1-5,CAWSKGKGQPQHF
TRBV10-2,15,TRBJ2-3,CASGGASGRSDTQYF
TRBV18,13,TRBJ2-1,CASSPRTDNEQFF
TRBV19,12,TRBJ1-2,CASSWREYGYTF
TRBV5-1,15,TRBJ1-5,CASSPGILSNQPQHF
TRBV19,15,TRBJ1-2,CASSKIPGDSYGYTF
TRBV6-1,14,TRBJ2-7,CASSEEGHSYEQYF
TRBV30,14,TRBJ2-5,CAWKAGWVQETQYF
TRBV27,15,TRBJ1-1,CASSFSSYRVTEAFF
TRBV12-3/TRBV12-4,13,TRBJ2-7,CASSRDSMAEQYF
TRBV12-3/TRBV12-4,13,TRBJ1-5,CASRENSNQPQHF
TRBV4-3,13,TRBJ1-1,CASSQDFRQGAFF
TRBV5-5,14,TRBJ2-2,CASRGGADTGELFF
TRBV19,17,TRBJ1-5,CASSIDRITDSNQPQHF
TRBV6-2/TRBV6-3,14,TRBJ2-2,CASSIRRLPGELFF
TRBV5-1,13,TRBJ1-2,CASSSDPNYGYTF
TRBV19,14,TRBJ1-1,CASSIGNPNTEAFF
TRBV4-3,14,TRBJ2-3,CASSPREGGGTQYF
TRBV10-3,13,TRBJ1-2,CAISETGGYGYTF
TRBV19,14,TRBJ2-1,CASGPPSSYNEQFF
TRBV14,15,TRBJ1-2,CASRNSGAGSYGYTF
TRBV7-3,14,TRBJ2-5,CASSATGAPETQYF
TRBV10-3,14,TRBJ2-1,CAIRSGRSYNEQFF
TRBV11-3,13,TRBJ1-1,CASSSPREVKAFF
TRBV30,13,TRBJ1-1,CAWTDGGNTEAFF
TRBV5-1,13,TRBJ2-7,CASSEGTAYEQYF
TRBV18,15,TRBJ1-4,CASSPFDRGWEKLFF
TRBV3-1/TRBV3-2,13,TRBJ1-2,CASRPPGSYGYTF
TRBV19,12,TRBJ2-1,CASSIVANEQFF
TRBV6-4,16,TRBJ2-3,CASSDSASGSTDTQYF
TRBV19,16,TRBJ2-3,CASSGGRAGGTDTQYF